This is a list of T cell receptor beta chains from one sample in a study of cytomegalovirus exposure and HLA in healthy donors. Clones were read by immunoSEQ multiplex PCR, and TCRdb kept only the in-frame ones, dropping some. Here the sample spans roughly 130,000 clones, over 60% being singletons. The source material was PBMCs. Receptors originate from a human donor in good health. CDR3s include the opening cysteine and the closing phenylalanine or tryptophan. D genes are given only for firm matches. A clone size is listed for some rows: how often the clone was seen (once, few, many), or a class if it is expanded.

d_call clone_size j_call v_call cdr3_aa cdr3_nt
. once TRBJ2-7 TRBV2 CAGAGPSYEQYF TGTGCCGGCGCGGGGCCCTCCTACGAGCAGTACTTC
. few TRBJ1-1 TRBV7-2 CASSLSAGENTEAFF TGTGCCAGCAGCCTCTCGGCAGGGGAGAACACTGAAGCTTTCTTT
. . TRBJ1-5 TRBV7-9 CASSLGGFDQPQHF TGTGCCAGCAGCTTAGGAGGTTTTGATCAGCCCCAGCATTTT
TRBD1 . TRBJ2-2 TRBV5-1 CASSLGDSRTNTGELFF TGCGCCAGCAGCTTGGGGGACAGTCGGACGAACACCGGGGAGCTGTTTTTT
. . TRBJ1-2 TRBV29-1 CSVARGGNYGYTF TGCAGCGTTGCCAGGGGCGGGAACTATGGCTACACCTTC
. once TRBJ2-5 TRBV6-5 CASSYNVGLRVETQYF TGTGCCAGCAGTTATAATGTTGGACTCCGAGTGGAGACCCAGTACTTC
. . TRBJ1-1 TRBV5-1 CASSQAGIPDTAETEAFF TGCGCCAGCAGCCAGGCCGGGATTCCCGATACAGCGGAGACTGAAGCTTTCTTT
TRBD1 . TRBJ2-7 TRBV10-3 CAIRGTGGAHEQYF TGTGCCATCAGGGGGACAGGGGGCGCCCACGAGCAGTACTTC
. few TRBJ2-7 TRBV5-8 CASSTGDSSYEQYF TGTGCCAGCAGCACGGGGGATAGCTCCTACGAGCAGTACTTC
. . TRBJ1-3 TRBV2 CASSIDTIYF TGTGCCAGCAGTATCGACACCATATATTTT
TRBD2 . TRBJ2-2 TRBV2 CASSVTVGGVNTGELFF TGTGCCAGCAGTGTAACGGTGGGGGGGGTGAACACCGGGGAGCTGTTTTTT
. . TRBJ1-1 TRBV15 CATGGERVTGMGGTEAFF TGTGCCACCGGTGGGGAGCGGGTAACCGGGATGGGGGGCACTGAAGCTTTCTTT
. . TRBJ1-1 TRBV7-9 CASSLGRNMNTEAFF TGTGCCAGCAGCTTAGGCAGAAACATGAACACTGAAGCTTTCTTT
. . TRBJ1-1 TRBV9 CASSGQGSEAFF TGCGCCAGCAGCGGCCAGGGAAGTGAAGCTTTCTTT
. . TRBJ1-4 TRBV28 CASGDVGQLIEKLFF TGTGCCAGCGGAGACGTGGGTCAGTTAATTGAAAAACTGTTTTTT
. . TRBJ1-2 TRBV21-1 CARYENSTYGYTF TGTGCCAGATACGAAAACAGCACCTATGGCTACACCTTC